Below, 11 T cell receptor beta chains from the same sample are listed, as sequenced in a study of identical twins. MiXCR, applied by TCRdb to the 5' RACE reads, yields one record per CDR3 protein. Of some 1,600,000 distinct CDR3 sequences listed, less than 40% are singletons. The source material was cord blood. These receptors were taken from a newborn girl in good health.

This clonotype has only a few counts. CDR3 sequence: CSGGTTDTQYF. CDR3 bases: TGCAGCGGGGGGACCACAGATACGCAGTATTTT. The chain uses TRBV29-1 and TRBJ2-3; D may be TRBD1 or TRBD2 (5 bases each). The germline gives CDR1 SQVTM, CDR2 ANQGSEA. The CDR3 covers 11 residues. V was clipped by 7 bases and J by 2 bases, with 7 bases between them.

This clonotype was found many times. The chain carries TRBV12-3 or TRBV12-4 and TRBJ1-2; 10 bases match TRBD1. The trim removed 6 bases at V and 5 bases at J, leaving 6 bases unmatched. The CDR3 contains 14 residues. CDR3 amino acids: CASSLTGGTYGYTF. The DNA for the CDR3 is TGTGCCAGCAGCCTGACAGGGGGCACGTATGGCTACACCTTC.

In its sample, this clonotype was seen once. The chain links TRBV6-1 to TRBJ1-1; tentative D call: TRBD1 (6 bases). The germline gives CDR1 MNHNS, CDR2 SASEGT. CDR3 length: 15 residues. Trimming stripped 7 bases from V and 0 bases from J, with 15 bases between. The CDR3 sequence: CASKREGGLNTEAFF. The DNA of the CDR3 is TGTGCCAGCAAAAGGGAGGGGGGATTGAACACTGAAGCTTTCTTT.

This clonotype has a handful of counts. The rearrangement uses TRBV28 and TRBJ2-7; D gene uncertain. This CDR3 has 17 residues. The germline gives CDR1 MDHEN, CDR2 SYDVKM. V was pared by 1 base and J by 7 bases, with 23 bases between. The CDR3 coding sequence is TGTGCCAGCAGTTTATCCTACCCTAGAGAGAGAGGCAATGAGCAGTACTTC. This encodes CASSLSYPRERGNEQYF.

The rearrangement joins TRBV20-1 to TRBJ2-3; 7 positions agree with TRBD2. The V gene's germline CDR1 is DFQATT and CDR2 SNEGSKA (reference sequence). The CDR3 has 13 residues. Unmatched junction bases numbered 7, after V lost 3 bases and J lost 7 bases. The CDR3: CSARNPTSNTQYF. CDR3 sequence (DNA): TGCAGTGCTAGGAATCCGACTAGCAATACGCAGTATTTT.

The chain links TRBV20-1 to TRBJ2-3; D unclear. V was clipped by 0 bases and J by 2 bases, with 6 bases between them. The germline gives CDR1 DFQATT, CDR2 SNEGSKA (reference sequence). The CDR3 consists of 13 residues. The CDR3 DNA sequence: TGCAGTGCTAGAGATCCATTCACAGATACGCAGTATTTT. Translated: CSARDPFTDTQYF.

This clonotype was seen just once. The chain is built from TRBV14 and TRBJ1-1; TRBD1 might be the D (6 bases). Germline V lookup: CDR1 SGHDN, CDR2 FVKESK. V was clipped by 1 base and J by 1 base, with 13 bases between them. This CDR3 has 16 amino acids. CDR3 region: CASSQAGGGPNTEAFF. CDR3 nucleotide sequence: TGTGCCAGCAGCCAAGCCGGAGGGGGGCCGAACACTGAAGCTTTCTTT.

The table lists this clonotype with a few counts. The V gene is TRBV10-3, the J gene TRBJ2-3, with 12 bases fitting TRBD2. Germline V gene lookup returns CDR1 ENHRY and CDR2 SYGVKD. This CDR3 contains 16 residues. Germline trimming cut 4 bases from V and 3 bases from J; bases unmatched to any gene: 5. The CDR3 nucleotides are TGTGCCATCAGTGCCCTCCTAGCGGGGGGGACAGATACGCAGTATTTT. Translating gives CAISALLAGGTDTQYF.

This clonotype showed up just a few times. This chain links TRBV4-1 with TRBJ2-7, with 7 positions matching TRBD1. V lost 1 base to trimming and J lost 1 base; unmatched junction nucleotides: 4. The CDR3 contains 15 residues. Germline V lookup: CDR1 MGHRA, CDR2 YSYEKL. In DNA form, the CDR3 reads TGCGCCAGCAGCCAAGCACAGGGGCCATCCTACGAGCAGTACTTC. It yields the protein CASSQAQGPSYEQYF.

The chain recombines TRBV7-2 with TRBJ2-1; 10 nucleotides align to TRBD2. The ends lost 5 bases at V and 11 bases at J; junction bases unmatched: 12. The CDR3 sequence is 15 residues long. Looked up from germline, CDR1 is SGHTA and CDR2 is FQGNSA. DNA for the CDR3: TGTGCCAGCAGCCTCAATAGCGGGGGGTCTGAGAAGCAGTTCTTC. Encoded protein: CASSLNSGGSEKQFF.

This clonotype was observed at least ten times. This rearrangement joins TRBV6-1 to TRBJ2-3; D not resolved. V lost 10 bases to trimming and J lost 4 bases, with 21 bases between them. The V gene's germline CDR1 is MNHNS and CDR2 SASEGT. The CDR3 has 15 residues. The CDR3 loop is CAILRAYFRADTQYF. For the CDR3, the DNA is TGTGCCATCCTCCGTGCGTATTTCCGGGCAGATACGCAGTATTTT.